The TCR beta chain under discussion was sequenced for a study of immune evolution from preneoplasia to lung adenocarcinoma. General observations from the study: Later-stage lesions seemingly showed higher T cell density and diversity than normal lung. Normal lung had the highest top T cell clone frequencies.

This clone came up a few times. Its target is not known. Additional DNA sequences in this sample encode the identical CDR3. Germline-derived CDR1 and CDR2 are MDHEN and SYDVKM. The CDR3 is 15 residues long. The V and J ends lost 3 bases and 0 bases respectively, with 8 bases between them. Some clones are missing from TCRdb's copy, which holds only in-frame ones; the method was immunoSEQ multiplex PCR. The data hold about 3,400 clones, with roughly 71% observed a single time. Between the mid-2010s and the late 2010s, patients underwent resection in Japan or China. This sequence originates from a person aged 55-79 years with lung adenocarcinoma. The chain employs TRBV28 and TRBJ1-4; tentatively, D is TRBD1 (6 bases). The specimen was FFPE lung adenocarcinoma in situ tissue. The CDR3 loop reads CASSLDSSTNEKLFF. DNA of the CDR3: TGTGCCAGCAGTTTGGACAGTTCAACTAATGAAAAACTGTTTTTT.